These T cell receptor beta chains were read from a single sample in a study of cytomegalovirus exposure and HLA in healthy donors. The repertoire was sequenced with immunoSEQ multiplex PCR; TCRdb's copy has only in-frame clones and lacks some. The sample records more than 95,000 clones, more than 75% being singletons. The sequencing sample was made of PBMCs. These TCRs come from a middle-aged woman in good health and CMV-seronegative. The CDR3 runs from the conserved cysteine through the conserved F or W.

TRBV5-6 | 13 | CASSLLQSYGYTF
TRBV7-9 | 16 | CASSLAGGAGDTEAFF
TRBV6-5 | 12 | CASSYPEDEQFF
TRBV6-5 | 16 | CASSYAQGSPPYEQYF
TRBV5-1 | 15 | CASSLAYGGNSPLHF
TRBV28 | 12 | CASDAAYNEQFF
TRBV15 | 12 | CATSGRYNEQFF
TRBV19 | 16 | CASSIDQVYPGDEQFF
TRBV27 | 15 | CASGEEQGANYGYTF
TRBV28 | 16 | CASSLGLAVTYNEQFF
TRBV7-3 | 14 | CASSFPDFSNEQFF
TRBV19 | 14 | CASSSGTGNSPLHF
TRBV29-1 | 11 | CSVVSFGTQYF
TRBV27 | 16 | CASSASSGHRFYEQYF
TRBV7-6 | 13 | CASRTLAEETQYF
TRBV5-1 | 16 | CASSRPGQGFGYGYTF